These 29 T cell receptor beta chains were sequenced from one sample in a study of cytomegalovirus exposure and HLA in healthy donors. 13 Jbeta primers and 60 Vbeta primers were used for the PCR. The protocol was immunoSEQ multiplex PCR, while the TCRdb copy is restricted to in-frame clones and leaves out a portion. Its listing shows approximately 75,000 clones. Sample: PBMCs. Receptors were obtained from a boy younger than 18 in good health and CMV-seronegative.

Here the CDR3 reads CASSQDVGAGKLFF. The CDR3 DNA follows: TGTGCCAGCAGCCAAGACGTGGGTGCGGGAAAACTGTTTTTT. The chain employs TRBV16 and TRBJ1-4; D remains ambiguous. The CDR3 extends over 14 amino acids. The germline V gene encodes CDR1 KGHSY and CDR2 FQNENV. The V end lost 2 bases, the J end lost 10 bases, and 14 bases lay between the germline ends.

This chain links TRBV6-6 with TRBJ2-1; 8 positions match TRBD2. This CDR3 is built from 15 residues. V lost 7 bases and J lost 8; bases outside the gene matches: 13. The germline V gene has CDR1 MNHNY and CDR2 SVGAGI (reference sequence). CDR3 sequence (DNA): TGTGCCAGCATGCCCAGGGGACTAGTTACCTATGAGCAGTTCTTC. Translating it yields CASMPRGLVTYEQFF.

The J gene is TRBJ1-6, the V gene TRBV14, with 7 nucleotides matching TRBD1. The V and J ends lost 5 bases and 10 bases, in that order; junction bases with no gene match: 8. In germline, CDR1 is SGHDN, CDR2 FVKESK. This CDR3 is built from 14 residues. The CDR3 is CASSYRGAGSPLHF. In DNA, the CDR3 is TGTGCCAGCAGCTACAGGGGAGCGGGCTCACCCCTCCACTTT.

This rearrangement joins TRBV14 to TRBJ2-3, with 13 bases that match TRBD2. Germline CDR1 and CDR2: SGHDN and FVKESK. The junction had 10 bases not matched to a gene; V was cut back by 7 bases and J by 0 bases. The CDR3 covers 18 residues. CDR3 sequence (DNA): TGTGCCAGCAACCAGGGACTAGCGGGGACAAGCAGCACAGATACGCAGTATTTT. Translation: CASNQGLAGTSSTDTQYF.

This rearrangement joins TRBV6-5 to TRBJ2-1; 9 bases agree with TRBD1. CDR3 length: 15 amino acids. Per germline, CDR1 MNHEY and CDR2 SVGAGI. Unmatched junction bases numbered 9, after V lost 4 bases and J lost 8 bases. CDR3 in DNA: TGTGCCAGCAGTTCTACCGGGACAGGGCATTATGAGCAGTTCTTC. Protein: CASSSTGTGHYEQFF.

The CDR3 nucleotides read TGTGCCAGTAGTCAAACCACAGGGGTCTATGGCTACACCTTC. This codes for CASSQTTGVYGYTF. V usage is TRBV19 and J usage is TRBJ1-2; 7 nucleotides agree with TRBD1. Germline CDR1 and CDR2: LNHDA and SQIVND (reference sequence). The V and J ends lost 5 bases and 4 bases, in that order; junction bases with no gene match: 7. The CDR3 is 14 amino acids.

V and J are TRBV7-2 and TRBJ1-4; D gene unclear. This CDR3 contains 15 residues. Trimming removed 0 bases at V and 7 bases at J, with 12 bases between. Germline CDR1 SGHTA, CDR2 FQGNSA. The CDR3 sequence: CASSLAFATSEKLFF. Written as DNA, the CDR3 is TGTGCCAGCAGCTTAGCGTTCGCCACGAGTGAAAAACTGTTTTTT.

This chain connects TRBV12-5 to TRBJ2-2, with TRBD1 as a possible D gene (6 bases). V lost 4 bases and J 5 bases, leaving 14 bases between the germline ends. This CDR3 is 15 amino acids long. CDR1 is LGHNT, CDR2 FRNRAP, per germline. The CDR3 DNA sequence: TGTGCTAGTGGTTCAACAGGGTGGGGGACCGGGGAGCTGTTTTTT. Translated: CASGSTGWGTGELFF. The full variable domain, completed using reference TRBV12-5 and TRBJ2-2, is DARVTQTPRHKVTEMGQEVTMRCQPILGHNTVFWYRQTMMQGLELLAYFRNRAPLDDSGMPKDRFSAEMPDATLATLKIQPSEPRDSAVYFCASGSTGWGTGELFFGEGSRLTVL.

This chain links TRBV29-1 with TRBJ1-1; tentative D call: TRBD1 (5 bases). Germline loops: CDR1 SQVTM, CDR2 ANQGSEA. With 5 bases removed from V and 5 bases from J, the gap between germline ends came to 21 bases. There are 15 residues in the CDR3. CDR3 region: CSVTGDYRGRTEAFF. The CDR3 bases are TGCAGCGTTACGGGGGATTACCGGGGGAGGACTGAAGCTTTCTTT.

As for this clone: Other DNA sequences in the sample encode the same CDR3. The rearrangement uses TRBV6-5 and TRBJ1-2; D may be TRBD1 (5 bases). V lost 6 bases and J 6 bases, leaving 14 bases between the germline ends. Germline V gene data show CDR1 as MNHEY and CDR2 as SVGAGI. The CDR3 totals 13 residues. The CDR3 loop is CASRGGSGHGYTF. CDR3 DNA: TGTGCCAGCAGGGGGGGATCAGGCCATGGCTACACCTTC.

V is TRBV30 and J is TRBJ2-5; possibly TRBD1 for D (6 bases). CDR1 and CDR2 (germline): GTSNPN, SVGIG (reference sequence). V was shortened by 3 bases and J by 1 base, with 9 bases between the two germline ends. The CDR3 totals 13 residues. CDR3 DNA: TGTGCCTGGAGCCGGGACACCCAAGAGACCCAGTACTTC. Amino acids: CAWSRDTQETQYF.

The chain couples TRBV11-2 to TRBJ1-1, with D unresolved. The CDR3 has 14 residues. V was cut by 5 bases and J by 0 bases, with 10 bases left in between. Germline CDR1 is SGHAT and CDR2 is FQNNGV. CDR3 sequence reads: CASSVQLMNTEAFF. CDR3 DNA sequence: TGTGCCAGCAGCGTACAGCTGATGAACACTGAAGCTTTCTTT.

This chain joins TRBV4-3 and TRBJ1-1, with D perhaps matching TRBD1 (6 bases). This CDR3 has 16 residues. V lost 3 bases and J lost 1, with 15 bases in between. From germline, CDR1 is LGHNA and CDR2 YSLEER. DNA of the CDR3: TGCGCCAGCAGCCACGTAACAGGGTCGGGGAACACTGAAGCTTTCTTT. Protein: CASSHVTGSGNTEAFF.

The gene calls are TRBV27 and TRBJ2-7, with unresolved D. The germline CDR1 and CDR2 sequences are MNHEY and SMNVEV (reference sequence). V was pared by 0 bases and J by 4 bases, with 7 bases between. CDR3 length: 13 residues. CDR3 sequence reads: CASSLSPVYEQYF. In DNA form, the CDR3 reads TGTGCCAGCAGTTTATCACCAGTTTACGAGCAGTACTTC.

The chain joins TRBV18 to TRBJ2-6, with 9 bases identical to TRBD1. This CDR3 is 17 amino acids long. Trimming at V came to 4 bases and at J to 1 base, leaving 5 bases not matched to a gene. Germline V gives CDR1 KGHSH, CDR2 LQKENI. CDR3 protein: CASSRDRVFSGANVLTF. CDR3 in DNA: TGTGCCAGCTCACGGGACAGGGTTTTTTCTGGGGCCAACGTCCTGACTTTC.

The chain links TRBV6-5 to TRBJ1-1; D might be TRBD1 (5 bases). The CDR3 totals 12 residues. CDR1 and CDR2 (germline): MNHEY, SVGAGI. Trimming pared 5 bases from V and 1 base from J, leaving 5 bases between. The CDR3 loop is CASSQGNTEAFF. DNA for the CDR3: TGTGCCAGCAGTCAGGGGAACACTGAAGCTTTCTTT.

V is TRBV6-1 and J is TRBJ2-7; possibly TRBD1 for D (5 bases). Germline V gene sequence: CDR1 MNHNS, CDR2 SASEGT. The CDR3 runs to 15 residues. The V end lost 2 bases, the J end lost 3 bases, and 14 bases lay between the germline ends. CDR3 in DNA: TGTGCCAGCAGTGAAACTACAGGATGGGGCTACGAGCAGTACTTC. As protein: CASSETTGWGYEQYF.

The rearrangement joins TRBV6-7 to TRBJ2-3; D not resolved. TRBV6-7 is designated an ORF whose function remains uncertain. The CDR3 spans 9 residues. Trimming pared 2 bases from V and 15 bases from J, leaving 6 bases between. The CDR3 sequence is CASSYTQYF. The CDR3, as DNA: TGTGCCAGCAGTTACACACAATATTTT.

The rearrangement joins TRBV12-5 to TRBJ2-7; TRBD2 might be the D (6 bases). CDR1 and CDR2 from the germline V gene are LGHNT and FRNRAP. Trimming removed 3 bases from V and 3 bases from J, with 24 bases in between. The CDR3 totals 18 residues. CDR3: CASGFLVAAGRRGYEQYF. CDR3 nucleotides: TGTGCTAGTGGTTTCCTGGTCGCAGCAGGCCGGAGGGGCTACGAGCAGTACTTC. Filled out from reference TRBV12-5 and TRBJ2-7, the complete variable domain reads DARVTQTPRHKVTEMGQEVTMRCQPILGHNTVFWYRQTMMQGLELLAYFRNRAPLDDSGMPKDRFSAEMPDATLATLKIQPSEPRDSAVYFCASGFLVAAGRRGYEQYFGPGTRLTVT.

V is TRBV19 and J is TRBJ2-7, with a tentative D call TRBD1 (5 bases). The CDR3 covers 14 residues. From germline, CDR1 is LNHDA and CDR2 SQIVND (reference sequence). V lost 5 bases and J lost 2, with 13 bases in between. This CDR3 is CASSVDSATYEQYF. CDR3 in DNA: TGTGCCAGTAGTGTTGACAGTGCGACCTACGAGCAGTACTTC. The full variable domain, completed using reference TRBV19 and TRBJ2-7, is DGGITQSPKYLFRKEGQNVTLSCEQNLNHDAMYWYRQDPGQGLRLIYYSQIVNDFQKGDIAEGYSVSREKKESFPLTVTSAQKNPTAFYLCASSVDSATYEQYFGPGTRLTVT.

The chain is built from TRBV6-5 and TRBJ1-2, with TRBD1 matching 10 bases. Trimming cost V 6 bases and J 7 bases; bases outside gene matches: 2. Per germline, CDR1 MNHEY and CDR2 SVGAGI. This CDR3 region has 12 residues. CDR3 bases: TGTGCCAGCAGGACAGGGGGCATTGGCTACACCTTC. It specifies CASRTGGIGYTF.

V is TRBV5-1 and J is TRBJ2-1; 10 nucleotides align to TRBD2. Trimming cost V 4 bases and J 6 bases; bases outside gene matches: 31. The CDR3 runs 23 residues. Germline-derived CDR1 and CDR2 are SGHRS and YFSETQ. This CDR3 reads CASSGDTGVPSGRSTLRGNEQFF. The CDR3 DNA is TGCGCCAGCAGCGGCGATACAGGGGTTCCTAGCGGGAGATCGACCCTACGAGGCAATGAGCAGTTCTTC. Full variable domain (remainder filled in from reference TRBV5-1 and TRBJ2-1): KAGVTQTPRYLIKTRGQQVTLSCSPISGHRSVSWYQQTPGQGLQFLFEYFSETQRNKGNFPGRFSGRQFSNSRSEMNVSTLELGDSALYLCASSGDTGVPSGRSTLRGNEQFFGPGTRLTVL.

The chain has TRBV7-9 and TRBJ2-7; D is undetermined. CDR3 size: 15 residues. V lost 5 bases, J lost 1 base, and 15 bases lay in between. The germline V gene has CDR1 SEHNR and CDR2 FQNEAQ (reference sequence). The CDR3 sequence: CASSRPPSGSYEQYF. The CDR3 DNA sequence: TGTGCCAGCAGCCGACCGCCCTCCGGGTCCTACGAGCAGTACTTC.

The chain recombines TRBV11-2 with TRBJ1-2; TRBD1 is a possible D gene (6 bases). Looked up from germline, CDR1 is SGHAT and CDR2 is FQNNGV. CDR3 length: 15 residues. The V end lost 2 bases, the J end lost 8 bases, and 18 bases lay between the germline ends. This CDR3 is CASSLWGRQAGGYTF. In DNA form, the CDR3 reads TGTGCCAGCAGCTTATGGGGGCGGCAGGCCGGCGGCTACACCTTC.

The J gene is TRBJ1-2, the V gene TRBV6-1; 7 bases fit TRBD1. With 7 bases clipped from V and 8 bases from J, the junction kept 13 bases outside the gene matches. The CDR3 sequence is 14 residues long. Germline V gene sequence: CDR1 MNHNS, CDR2 SASEGT. This chain's CDR3 is CASNRQGYPRGYTF. The CDR3 DNA sequence: TGTGCCAGCAATAGACAGGGATATCCTAGGGGCTACACCTTC.

The genes are TRBV19 and TRBJ2-4; tentative D call: TRBD2 (6 bases). The CDR3 sequence is 15 residues long. Trimming removed 2 bases from V and 7 bases from J, with 15 bases in between. Germline V CDR1 and CDR2: LNHDA, SQIVND (reference sequence). The CDR3 DNA is TGTGCCAGTAGTATACCACCCGGGGGAAGGAACATTCAGTACTTC. It encodes CASSIPPGGRNIQYF.

V gene TRBV29-1 combines with J gene TRBJ1-2; 9 nucleotides match TRBD1. The CDR3 loop spans 13 amino acids. The germline CDR1 and CDR2 sequences are SQVTM and ANQGSEA. After removal of 4 bases from V and 5 bases from J, the junction contained 5 bases not matched to a gene. CDR3: CSVGTGDMYGYTF. In DNA form, the CDR3 reads TGCAGCGTTGGGACAGGGGACATGTATGGCTACACCTTC. Supplemented by reference TRBV29-1 and TRBJ1-2, the full variable domain reads SAVISQKPSRDICQRGTSLTIQCQVDSQVTMMFWYRQQPGQSLTLIATANQGSEATYESGFVIDKFPISRPNLTFSTLTVSNMSPEDSSIYLCSVGTGDMYGYTFGSGTRLTVV.

This chain connects TRBV27 to TRBJ1-5, with 7 bases fitting TRBD1. Germline CDR1 and CDR2: MNHEY and SMNVEV (reference sequence). Germline trimming cut 5 bases from V and 9 bases from J; bases unmatched to any gene: 10. The CDR3 runs 14 residues. This chain's CDR3 is CASSPTTGYWPQHF. The CDR3 DNA follows: TGTGCCAGCAGTCCTACGACAGGGTATTGGCCCCAGCATTTT.

The V gene is TRBV7-9, the J gene TRBJ2-7, with 11 positions matching TRBD2. Per the germline V gene, CDR1 is SEHNR and CDR2 is FQNEAQ (reference sequence). The CDR3 totals 18 residues. J lost 6 bases, V lost 0 bases, and 13 bases had no gene match. DNA for the CDR3: TGTGCCAGCAGCTTAGCAACTAGCGGGGGCTCACTCTTGGGCGAGCAGTACTTC. Translated: CASSLATSGGSLLGEQYF.